A single T cell receptor (beta chain) is shown here with its context. This entry comes from a study of human T cells and chemical hapten exposure. Time point meaning: healthy volunteer bleed at 2 weeks. It was from unfractionated whole blood that total RNA was extracted. From the RACE reads, TCRdb called clonotypes with MiXCR, one entry per CDR3 protein. The sample contains about 130,000 distinct CDR3 sequences, about 8.2% of which appear only once. CDR3 length: 16 amino acids. Germline-derived CDR1 and CDR2 are SGHVS and FQNEAQ. Trimming shortened V by 0 bases and J by 2 bases, and 8 bases separated the two germline ends.

The chain carries TRBV7-8 and TRBJ2-6; D remains ambiguous. This receptor was identified in a male donor in good health. Some clones in this sample may be carry-over from other donors' samples. The sample consisted of whole blood. In DNA, the CDR3 is TGTGCCAGCAGCTTAGCCCCCGTAGCTGGGGCCAACGTCCTGACTTTC. Amino acids: CASSLAPVAGANVLTF.